The sequence of this T cell receptor beta chain was determined in a study of graft-versus-host responses after intestinal transplantation. Study-level information: In this cohort, recipients had multivisceral, liver-intestinal, or isolated intestinal transplants. Uniformly, recipients were administered anti-thymocyte globulin induction with subsequent tacrolimus and steroids for two to three years. Broader study findings: Where graft-donor T cell macrochimerism was present, patients had high graft-versus-host to host-versus-graft clonal ratios in allografts.

Sequenced by immunoSEQ multiplex PCR; TCRdb stores in-frame clones only, minus some. The sample lists roughly 15,000 clones, roughly two fifths occurring once. The CDR3 contains 15 residues. Per germline, CDR1 SGHTA and CDR2 FQGNSA. Germline trimming cut 4 bases from V and 4 bases from J; bases unmatched to any gene: 7. The TCR originated in a human patient who received an intestinal transplant. This sequence joins TRBV7-2 and TRBJ2-5, with 9 bases that match TRBD1. Specimen: alloreactive CD4+ T cells from a mixed lymphocyte reaction culture, collected before intestinal transplant. Subset noted: CFSE-low proliferating T cells sorted from roughly 6-day pre-transplant mixed lymphocyte reaction (GvH or HvG direction). The CDR3 bases are TGTGCCAGCAGCTCTCAACAGGGGGCGCGAGAGACCCAGTACTTC. It codes for CASSSQQGARETQYF.